The T cell receptor beta chain described here comes from a study of Graves' ophthalmopathy and Graves' hyperthyroidism. Study details: Sampling took place at initial diagnosis, with peripheral blood obtained before any treatment.

Germline CDR1 and CDR2: ENHRY and SYGVKD. The CDR3 loop spans 16 amino acids. As to this clonotype: Relative to the germline gene, one junction end is altered; a read error may explain this.

Beta-chain TCR CDR3 regions were amplified from RNA transcripts. RT-PCR in the first round used HTBI primers; a second-round multiplex PCR followed. Via MiXCR, TCRdb re-called the multiplex PCR reads, giving one row per CDR3 protein. This sample has around 660,000 distinct CDR3 sequences; roughly 39% occur once, and the top ten carry 3% to 3.5%. The rearrangement uses TRBV10-3 and TRBJ2-7, with D perhaps matching TRBD2 (6 bases). The sample was peripheral blood. This receptor was taken from an adult man with Graves' ophthalmopathy. The CDR3 DNA is TGTGCCAGCAGTCCCGAACTGATAGCGGCCTCCTACGAGCAGTACTTC. Translating it yields CASSPELIAASYEQYF.